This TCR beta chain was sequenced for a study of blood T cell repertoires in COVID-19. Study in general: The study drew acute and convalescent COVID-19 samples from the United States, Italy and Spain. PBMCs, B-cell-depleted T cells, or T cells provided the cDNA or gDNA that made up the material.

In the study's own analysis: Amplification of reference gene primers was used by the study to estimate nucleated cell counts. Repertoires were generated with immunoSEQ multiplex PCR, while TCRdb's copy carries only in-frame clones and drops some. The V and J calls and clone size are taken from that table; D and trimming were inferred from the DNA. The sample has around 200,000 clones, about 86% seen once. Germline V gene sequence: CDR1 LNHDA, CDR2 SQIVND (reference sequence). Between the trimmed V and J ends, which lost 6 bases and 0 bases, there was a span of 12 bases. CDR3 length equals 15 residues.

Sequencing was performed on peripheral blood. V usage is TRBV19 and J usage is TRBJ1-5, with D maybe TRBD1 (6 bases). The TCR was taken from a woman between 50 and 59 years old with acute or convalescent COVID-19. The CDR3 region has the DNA TGTGCCAGTAGACCGACAGGCGATAGCAATCAGCCCCAGCATTTT. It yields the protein CASRPTGDSNQPQHF.